This T cell receptor (beta chain) appears in the sequencing data of a study of shared clonotypes between healthy human individuals (dated by TCRdb to 2018 to 2020). For context, the study as a whole: The cohort included three men and two women between 18 and 49 years of age. Libraries were prepared and TCR repertoires were sequenced by different laboratories using diverse techniques, in order to increase sequencing depth and limit assay-specific biases. Blood TCR repertoires of five healthy adults were deeply sequenced to estimate repertoire size and the extent of clonotype sharing between individuals. Per donor, leukapheresis produced somewhere between about 0.94 and 9.5 billion PBMCs. General study outcomes and caveats: The small number of donors limited the genetic and exposure-history diversity represented. Sampling was restricted to blood, and TCR repertoires in tissues likely differ from the TCR repertoires found in blood. Based on pairwise subsampling, the degree of clonotype sharing among donors was expected to be affected by sequencing depth.

The V end loses 0 bases and the J end loses 1 base, and a stretch of 5 bases separates them. Counted from cysteine to phenylalanine, this CDR3 has 14 amino acids. CDR3 DNA is the only sequence kept; it has 42 bases, read in frame from the first base. Using the deep immunoSEQ assay, multiplex PCR amplified TCR CDR3 regions from genomic DNA. For each cell subset, the extracted genomic DNA was distributed evenly across all wells of several immunoSEQ 96-well plates, and each plate served as one replicate. For unsorted PBMC, each replicate PCR was loaded with approximately 320 ng genomic DNA, equivalent to roughly 33,000 T cell genomes. Ten immunoSEQ deep assay plates were used to sequence unsorted PBMC genomic DNA. The purified libraries were quantified using a Qubit 3.0 fluorometer, sized with a Bioanalyzer 2100, and then quantified again using the KAPA Library Quantification kit. A separate single-read 150-cycle Illumina NextSeq 550 flow cell was used to sequence each immunoSEQ 96-well plate. In the authors' own workflow: Because only junctional sequences without quality scores were contained in the immunoSEQ output, filtering matching that applied to full-length reads could not be performed. To assign V/J genes and CDR3, sequences were annotated against IMGT germline references using PyIR, a Python wrapper for IgBLAST v1.9. Reads were removed for weak V/J assignments (E-value above 1e-6), missing CDR3, stop codons, out-of-frame junctions, or ambiguous translated residues. V3J clonotypes were defined by identical inferred V gene, J gene, and CDR3 amino acid sequence. Percentage overlap between repertoires was calculated by dividing the number of shared unique clonotypes by the size of the smaller repertoire. RTK rarefaction, the Chao1 estimator, and Recon v2.1 estimates of unobserved clonotypes were used to assess repertoire richness. Sourced from immuneACCESS, this table was stored by TCRdb with only in-frame sequences that have V and J called. A share of the clones is absent; for the studies checked, an unresolved V gene accounts for under half, and the remainder has no known explanation. V and J calls and clone size are copied from that table; D and trimming were computed from the DNA. Here the sample has hundreds of thousands of clones; 75% to 85% occur a single time. The ten top clones hold roughly 13% of the sample.

Donors were healthy HIV-negative adults with no recently reported acute infections or vaccinations. Every donor was a Caucasian adult residing in Nashville, Tennessee, USA. For unsorted samples, roughly 91 million PBMCs were counted, and genomic DNA was extracted using the QIAamp DNA Blood Mini kit. After blood collection by leukapheresis, PBMCs were isolated using Ficoll-Histopaque density gradient centrifugation and then cryopreserved in the vapor phase of liquid nitrogen. Remarks on this clone: Its antigen remains undetermined. No base qualities exist here, and no much larger clone lies one base off it.

Source material: PBMCs. The sequence joins TRBV23-1 to TRBJ2-3; the D gene cannot be resolved reliably. TRBV23-1 is treated as an ORF (open reading frame) with a function not yet certain. The sequence derives from a woman between 35 and 50 years old in good health. Some clones in this sample may be carry-over from other donors' samples. The CDR3 loop reads CASSQSRGTDTQYF. The DNA sequence follows: TGCGCCAGCAGTCAATCCCGAGGCACAGATACGCAGTATTTT.